Listed below are T cell receptor beta chains from one sample, sequenced in a study of brain T cells in children with intractable seizures. Here immunoSEQ multiplex PCR was the method, and the copy in TCRdb shows in-frame clones only, minus some. The data show a few hundred thousand clones, about 94% seen once. The specimen comprised peripheral blood, sampled about 5 months after surgery. These TCRs come from a boy less than two years old with tuberous sclerosis and intractable seizures. The CDR3 runs from the conserved cysteine through the conserved F or W. D genes are given only for firm matches.

j_call v_call d_call cdr3_length cdr3_aa
TRBJ1-4 TRBV27 . 14 CASSLVGVNEKLFF
TRBJ2-1 TRBV5-8 . 14 CASSPLSSYNEQFF
TRBJ1-6 TRBV9 . 14 CASSVDSFNSPLHF
TRBJ1-1 TRBV10-1 . 14 CASRFQGKRVEAFF
TRBJ1-1 TRBV5-1 . 13 CASSLGLNTEAFF
TRBJ1-2 TRBV7-4 TRBD1 15 CASSPKKTGENGYTF
TRBJ1-1 TRBV7-9 . 13 CASSLEGGTEAFF
TRBJ1-2 TRBV11-2 TRBD1 15 CASSSRGFPNYGYTF
TRBJ1-1 TRBV24-1 . 12 CATSAGTTEAFF
TRBJ2-7 TRBV11-2 . 13 CASSFGSLGEQYF
TRBJ2-1 TRBV3-1/TRBV3-2 . 15 CASSKGRDRVDEQFF
TRBJ2-3 TRBV24-1 TRBD2 16 CATSDRTRSGADTQYF
TRBJ2-7 TRBV28 . 11 CASSSSYEQYF
TRBJ1-2 TRBV28 . 14 CASSLFDRTYGYTF
TRBJ2-1 TRBV12-3/TRBV12-4 TRBD1 12 CASRHRGPEQFF
TRBJ2-7 TRBV29-1 . 12 CSGLGRQNEQYF
TRBJ2-7 TRBV3-1/TRBV3-2 . 13 CASRGDTWGEQYF
TRBJ2-3 TRBV6-4 . 14 CASSDLAGSDTQYF
TRBJ1-2 TRBV11-2 TRBD1 15 CASSLVVGQGYGYTF
TRBJ1-1 TRBV9 TRBD1 14 CASSGDRGRTEAFF
TRBJ1-4 TRBV6-5 . 15 CASRIIDGGSEKLFF
TRBJ2-7 TRBV6-5 . 15 CASSQGKPYAYEQYF
TRBJ1-3 TRBV7-9 . 15 CASRKQGYSGNTIYF
TRBJ2-7 TRBV11-2 TRBD1 15 CASSLPDRVSYEQYF